This T cell receptor beta chain was found in a study of shared clonotypes between healthy human individuals. Study summary: The plates for each donor numbered three CD4 naive, three CD4 memory, two CD8 naive and one CD8 memory.

Researchers partitioned CD4+ cells into CD45RA+ naive and CD45RA-negative memory subsets. V shed 0 bases and J 0 bases; nucleotides not matched to a gene: 5. CDR1 is SGDLS and CDR2 is YYNGEE in the germline V gene. This CDR3 is built from 16 residues. In replicate PCRs of sorted subsets, roughly 200 ng DNA, some 28,000 T cell genomes, was used. The data were produced by immunoSEQ multiplex PCR, yet TCRdb's version contains in-frame clones alone and is incomplete. The sample lists about 1.5 million clones; 95% to 99% were seen once. The clonotype originates from a young man in good health. Sample: naive CD4+ T cells sorted from blood. Indicated subset: CD45RA+ positively selected. The chain links TRBV9 to TRBJ1-1; 7 positions agree with TRBD1. CDR3 in amino acids: CASSVAPQGLNTEAFF. The DNA for the CDR3 is TGTGCCAGCAGCGTAGCTCCACAGGGGTTGAACACTGAAGCTTTCTTT. Together with reference TRBV9 and TRBJ1-1, the CDR3 gives the full variable domain: DSGVTQTPKHLITATGQRVTLRCSPRSGDLSVYWYQQSLDQGLQFLIQYYNGEERAKGNILERFSAQQFPDLHSELNLSSLELGDSALYFCASSVAPQGLNTEAFFGQGTRLTVV.